This TCR beta chain was obtained from a study of long-term antiretroviral therapy in people with HIV. Germline loops: CDR1 SGHNT, CDR2 YENEEA. There are 16 residues in the CDR3. Deletions cut 1 base from V and 2 bases from J, with 11 bases between. Sequencing used immunoSEQ v3.0 at survey level. TCRdb's table, derived via immunoSEQ multiplex PCR, lists solely in-frame clones and lacks some. Among more than 15,000 clones listed, around three quarters were seen once. The clonotype originates from a woman in her 50s with HIV. The rearrangement joins TRBV11-3 to TRBJ2-2; no definite D call. The material sequenced was unsorted PBMCs, taken 1.5 years before starting antiretroviral therapy. The CDR3, as DNA: TGTGCCAGCAGCTTAGGCGGAACCGCAAACACCGGGGAGCTGTTTTTT. Translated, it gives CASSLGGTANTGELFF.